The T cell receptor beta chain described here comes from a study of T cell repertoires in cytomegalovirus infection. Study details: Evidence of both CMV infection and a matching HLA type came from public TCR beta signatures. Study-wide results and limits: HLA-C-restricted CMV-specific TCR beta clonotypes prevailed in the ex vivo response. The study identified carriers of CMV plus the relevant HLA from cumulative public TCR beta family frequency.

TCRdb ran MiXCR on the reads and lists one entry per CDR3 protein. In the table there are some 600,000 distinct CDR3 sequences, 20% to 25% of which are singletons. After removal of 3 bases from V and 0 bases from J, the junction contained 7 bases not matched to a gene. Per germline, CDR1 SGHRS and CDR2 YFSETQ. The CDR3 spans 17 residues. A word on this clonotype: What it recognizes is unknown.

Sequenced: CD8+ T cells from PBMCs. The genes are TRBV5-1 and TRBJ1-1, with 11 bases lining up with TRBD1. The TCR sequence derives from a human donor in good health (CMV status not recorded). Some clones in this sample may be carry-over from other donors' samples. The DNA for the CDR3 is TGCGCCAGCAGCTCCGGGACAGGGGGTTTATTGAACACTGAAGCTTTCTTT. The encoded protein is CASSSGTGGLLNTEAFF.